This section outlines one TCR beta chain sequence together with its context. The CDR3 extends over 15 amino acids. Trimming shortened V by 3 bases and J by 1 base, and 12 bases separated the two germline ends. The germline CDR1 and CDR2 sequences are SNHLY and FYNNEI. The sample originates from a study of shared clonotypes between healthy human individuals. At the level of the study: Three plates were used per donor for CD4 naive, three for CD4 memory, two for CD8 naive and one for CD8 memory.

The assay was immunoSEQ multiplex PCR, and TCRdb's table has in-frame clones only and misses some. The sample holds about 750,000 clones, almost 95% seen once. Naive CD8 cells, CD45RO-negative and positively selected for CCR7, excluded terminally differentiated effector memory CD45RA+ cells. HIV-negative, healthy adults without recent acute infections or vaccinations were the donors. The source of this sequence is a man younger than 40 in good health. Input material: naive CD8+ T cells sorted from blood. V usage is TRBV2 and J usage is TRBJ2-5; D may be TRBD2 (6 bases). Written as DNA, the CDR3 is TGTGCCAGCAGTGAGAGTTGGGGGGTCCAAGAGACCCAGTACTTC. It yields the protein CASSESWGVQETQYF.